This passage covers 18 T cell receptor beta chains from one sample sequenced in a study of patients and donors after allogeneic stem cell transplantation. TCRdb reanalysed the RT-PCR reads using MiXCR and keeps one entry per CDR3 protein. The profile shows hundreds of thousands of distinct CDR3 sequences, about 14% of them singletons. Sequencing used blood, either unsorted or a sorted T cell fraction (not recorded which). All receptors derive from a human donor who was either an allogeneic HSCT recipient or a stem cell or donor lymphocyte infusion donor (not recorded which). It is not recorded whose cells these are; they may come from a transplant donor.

CDR3 residues: CASSRMGTGELFF. The CDR3 DNA reads as TGTGCCAGCAGTAGGATGGGTACCGGGGAGCTGTTTTTT. The chain combines TRBV2 with TRBJ2-2, with unresolved D. Germline values: CDR1 SNHLY, CDR2 FYNNEI. The CDR3 is 13 amino acids. V lost 5 bases to trimming and J lost 5 bases, with 9 bases between them.

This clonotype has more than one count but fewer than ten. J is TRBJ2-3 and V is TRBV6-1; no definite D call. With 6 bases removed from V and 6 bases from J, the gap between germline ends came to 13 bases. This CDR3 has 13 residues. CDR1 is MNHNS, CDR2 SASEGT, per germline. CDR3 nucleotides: TGTGCCAGCAGAGACCGCTTGACGGATACGCAGTATTTT. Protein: CASRDRLTDTQYF.

Here the CDR3 DNA reads TGTGCCAGCAGCGCCAGCAGGGGACGTGAGACCCAGTACTTC. It translates to CASSASRGRETQYF. The rearrangement joins TRBV9 to TRBJ2-5; TRBD1 might be the D (6 bases). Trimming removed 3 bases at V and 5 bases at J, with 14 bases between. CDR3 length equals 14 residues. The germline CDR1 and CDR2 sequences are SGDLS and YYNGEE.

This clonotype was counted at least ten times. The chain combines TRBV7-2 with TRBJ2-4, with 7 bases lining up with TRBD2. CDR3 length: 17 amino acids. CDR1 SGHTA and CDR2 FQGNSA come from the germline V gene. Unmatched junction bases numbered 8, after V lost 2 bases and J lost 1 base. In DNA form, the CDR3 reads TGTGCCAGCAGCTTAAGAAGCGGGGTCTTTGCCAAAAACATTCAGTACTTC. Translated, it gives CASSLRSGVFAKNIQYF.

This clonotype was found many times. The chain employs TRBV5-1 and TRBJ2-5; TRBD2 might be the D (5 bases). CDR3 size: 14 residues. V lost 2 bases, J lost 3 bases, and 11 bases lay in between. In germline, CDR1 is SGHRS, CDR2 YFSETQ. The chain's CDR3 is CASSLMSGEETQYF. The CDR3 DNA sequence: TGCGCCAGCAGCTTAATGAGCGGAGAAGAGACCCAGTACTTC.

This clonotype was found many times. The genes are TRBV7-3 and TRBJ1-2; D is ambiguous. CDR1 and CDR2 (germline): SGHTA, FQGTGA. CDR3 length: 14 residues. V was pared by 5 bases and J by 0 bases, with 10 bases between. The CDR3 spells CASSRSPTNYGYTF. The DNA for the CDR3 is TGTGCCAGCAGCAGATCTCCCACTAACTATGGCTACACCTTC.

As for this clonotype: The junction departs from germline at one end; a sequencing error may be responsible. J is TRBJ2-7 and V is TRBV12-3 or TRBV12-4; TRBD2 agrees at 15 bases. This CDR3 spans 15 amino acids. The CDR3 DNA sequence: TGTGCCAGCAGCGAGGGACTAGCGGGGGGCTACGAGCAGCACTTC. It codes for CASSEGLAGGYEQHF.

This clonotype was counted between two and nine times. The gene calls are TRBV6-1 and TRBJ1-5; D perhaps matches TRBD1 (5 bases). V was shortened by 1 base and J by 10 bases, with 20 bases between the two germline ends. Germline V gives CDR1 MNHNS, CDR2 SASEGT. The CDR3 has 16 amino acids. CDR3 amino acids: CASSEVMAGRGFPQHF. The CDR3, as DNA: TGTGCCAGCAGTGAAGTTATGGCAGGGCGAGGGTTCCCCCAGCATTTT.

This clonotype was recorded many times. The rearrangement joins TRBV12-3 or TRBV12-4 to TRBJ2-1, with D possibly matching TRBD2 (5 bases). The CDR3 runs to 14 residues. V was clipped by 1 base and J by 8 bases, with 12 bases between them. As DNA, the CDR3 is TGTGCCAGCAGTTTAGACACCGGGAAAGATGAGCAGTTCTTC. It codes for CASSLDTGKDEQFF.

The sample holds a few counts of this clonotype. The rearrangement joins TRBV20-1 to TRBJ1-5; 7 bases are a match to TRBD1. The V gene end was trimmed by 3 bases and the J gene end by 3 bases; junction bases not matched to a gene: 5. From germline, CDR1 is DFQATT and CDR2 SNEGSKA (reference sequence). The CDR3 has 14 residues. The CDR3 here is CSASPGGNNQPQHF. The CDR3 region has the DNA TGCAGTGCTAGTCCAGGGGGGAACAATCAGCCCCAGCATTTT.

The CDR3 region has the DNA TGCAGTGCTAGAGATCAGGGATCTGGGGCAGGAAACACCATATATTTT. Translating gives CSARDQGSGAGNTIYF. The chain employs TRBV20-1 and TRBJ1-3; tentative D call: TRBD1 (5 bases). V lost 0 bases to trimming and J lost 4 bases, with 16 bases between them. This CDR3 region has 16 residues. Germline V gene lookup returns CDR1 DFQATT and CDR2 SNEGSKA (reference sequence).

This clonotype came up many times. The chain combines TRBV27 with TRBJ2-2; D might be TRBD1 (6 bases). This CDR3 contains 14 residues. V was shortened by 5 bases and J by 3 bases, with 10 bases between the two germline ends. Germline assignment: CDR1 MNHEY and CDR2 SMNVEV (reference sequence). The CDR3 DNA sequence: TGTGCCAGCAGTAGGACAGCTTACACCGGGGAGCTGTTTTTT. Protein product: CASSRTAYTGELFF.

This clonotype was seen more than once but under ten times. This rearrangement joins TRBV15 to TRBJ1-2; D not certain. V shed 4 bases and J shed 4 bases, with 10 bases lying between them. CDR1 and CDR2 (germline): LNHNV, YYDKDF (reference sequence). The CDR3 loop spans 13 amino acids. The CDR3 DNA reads TGTGCCACCAGCATGAGCGCTTCCTATGGCTACACCTTC. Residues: CATSMSASYGYTF.

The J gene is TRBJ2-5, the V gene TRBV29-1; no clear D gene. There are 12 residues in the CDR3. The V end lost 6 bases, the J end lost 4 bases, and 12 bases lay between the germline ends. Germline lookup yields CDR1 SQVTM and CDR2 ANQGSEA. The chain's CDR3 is CSVRFMGETQYF. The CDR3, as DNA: TGCAGCGTGAGATTTATGGGAGAGACCCAGTACTTC. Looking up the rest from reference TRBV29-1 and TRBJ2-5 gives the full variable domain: SAVISQKPSRDICQRGTSLTIQCQVDSQVTMMFWYRQQPGQSLTLIATANQGSEATYESGFVIDKFPISRPNLTFSTLTVSNMSPEDSSIYLCSVRFMGETQYFGPGTRLLVL.

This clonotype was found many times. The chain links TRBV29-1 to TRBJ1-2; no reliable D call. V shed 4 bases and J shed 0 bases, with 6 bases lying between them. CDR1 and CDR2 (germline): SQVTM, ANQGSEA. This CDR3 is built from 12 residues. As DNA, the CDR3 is TGCAGCGTTGGACAACCTAACTATGGCTACACCTTC. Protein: CSVGQPNYGYTF.

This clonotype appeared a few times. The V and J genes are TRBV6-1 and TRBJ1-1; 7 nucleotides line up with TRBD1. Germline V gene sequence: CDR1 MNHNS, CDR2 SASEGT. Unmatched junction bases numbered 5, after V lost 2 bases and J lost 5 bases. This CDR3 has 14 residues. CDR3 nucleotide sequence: TGTGCCAGCAGTGAAAATCCAGGGGGTACTGAAGCTTTCTTT. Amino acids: CASSENPGGTEAFF.

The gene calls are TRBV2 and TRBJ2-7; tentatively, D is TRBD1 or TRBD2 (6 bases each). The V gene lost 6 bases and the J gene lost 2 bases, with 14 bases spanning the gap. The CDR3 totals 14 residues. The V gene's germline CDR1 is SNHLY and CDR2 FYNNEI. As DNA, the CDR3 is TGTGCCAGCAGAAGGGGGGCATATCCCTACGAGCAGTACTTC. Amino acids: CASRRGAYPYEQYF.

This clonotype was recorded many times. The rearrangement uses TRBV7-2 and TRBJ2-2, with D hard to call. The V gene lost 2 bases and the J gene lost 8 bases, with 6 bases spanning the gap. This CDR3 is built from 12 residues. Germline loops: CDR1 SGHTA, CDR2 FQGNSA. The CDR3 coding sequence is TGTGCCAGCAGCTTATTAAGGGGGGAGCTGTTTTTT. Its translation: CASSLLRGELFF.